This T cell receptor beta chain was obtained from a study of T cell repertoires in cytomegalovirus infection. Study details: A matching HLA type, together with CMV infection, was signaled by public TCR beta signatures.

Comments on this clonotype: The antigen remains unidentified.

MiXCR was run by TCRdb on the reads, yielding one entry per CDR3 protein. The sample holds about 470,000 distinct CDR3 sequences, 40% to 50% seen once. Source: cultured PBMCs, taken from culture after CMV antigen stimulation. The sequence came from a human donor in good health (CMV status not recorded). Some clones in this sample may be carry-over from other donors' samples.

CDR3 bases: TGTGCCAGCAGCTTAGCCCTGGACAATAATCAGCCCCAGCATTTT. Translated, it gives CASSLALDNNQPQHF. This chain links TRBV7-9 with TRBJ1-5, with a possible D match to TRBD1 (5 bases). V was clipped by 0 bases and J by 4 bases, with 10 bases between them. The CDR3 has 15 residues. Per germline, CDR1 SEHNR and CDR2 FQNEAQ (reference sequence). Drawing the rest from reference TRBV7-9 and TRBJ1-5, the complete variable domain is DTGVSQNPRHKITKRGQNVTFRCDPISEHNRLYWYRQTLGQGPEFLTYFQNEAQLEKSRLLSDRFSAERPKGSFSTLEIQRTEQGDSAMYLCASSLALDNNQPQHFGDGTRLSIL.